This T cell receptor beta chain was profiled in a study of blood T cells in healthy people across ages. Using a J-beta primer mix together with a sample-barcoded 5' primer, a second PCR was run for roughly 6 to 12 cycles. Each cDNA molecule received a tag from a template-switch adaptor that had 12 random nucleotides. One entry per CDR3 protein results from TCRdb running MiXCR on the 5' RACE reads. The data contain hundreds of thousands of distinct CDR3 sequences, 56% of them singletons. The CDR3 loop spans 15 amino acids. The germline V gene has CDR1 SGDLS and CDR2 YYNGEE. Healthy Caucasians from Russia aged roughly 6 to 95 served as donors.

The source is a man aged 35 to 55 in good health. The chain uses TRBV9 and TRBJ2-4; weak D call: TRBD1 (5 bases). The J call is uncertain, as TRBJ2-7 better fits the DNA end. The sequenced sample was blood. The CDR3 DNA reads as TGTGCCAGCAGCCCCCTAAGCGATAGGGGATCCGAGCAGTACTTC. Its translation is CASSPLSDRGSEQYF.